The 30 T cell receptor beta chains given below trace back to one sample, sequenced in a study of cytomegalovirus exposure and HLA in healthy donors. In the PCR, 60 Vbeta and 13 Jbeta primers were used. Profiling relied on immunoSEQ multiplex PCR, and the TCRdb table lists in-frame clones only, not all of them. The sample has about 180,000 clones, 82% seen once; the top ten hold roughly 1.4%. The sample comprised PBMCs. The receptors were gathered from a man aged 35 to 55 in good health and CMV-seronegative.

The chain uses TRBV6-5 and TRBJ1-1; unclear D gene. Germline V gene data show CDR1 as MNHEY and CDR2 as SVGAGI. The V and J ends lost 7 bases and 3 bases respectively, with 12 bases between them. The CDR3 extends over 13 amino acids. The CDR3 loop reads CASTTGEYTEAFF. CDR3 nucleotides: TGTGCCAGCACTACCGGAGAATACACTGAAGCTTTCTTT.

The V call is TRBV19, the J call TRBJ1-5, with 7 positions matching TRBD1. This CDR3 has 18 residues. V shed 4 bases, J shed 0 bases, and the junction held 12 bases outside the gene matches. In germline, CDR1 is LNHDA, CDR2 SQIVND (reference sequence). CDR3 coding DNA: TGTGCCAGTAGTAGTAAGGGCGGAGGGGGCAATAGCAATCAGCCCCAGCATTTT. Its translation: CASSSKGGGGNSNQPQHF.

Comments on this clone: Mismatch with germline at one junction end may stem from a read error. V gene TRBV4-3 combines with J gene TRBJ1-2; D may be TRBD1 (5 bases). The CDR3 has 16 residues. The germline CDR1 and CDR2 sequences are LGHNA and YSLEER. CDR3 in DNA: TGCGCCAGCAGCCAAGTTACGGCTCAGGGAAACTATGGCCACACCTTC. It translates to CASSQVTAQGNYGHTF.

The chain links TRBV10-2 to TRBJ1-2; D is possibly TRBD1 (6 bases). Trimming removed 2 bases at V and 0 bases at J, with 13 bases between. The CDR3 loop spans 16 amino acids. CDR1 and CDR2 (germline): WSHSY, SAAADI. The CDR3 DNA is TGCGCCAGCAGTGAGACAGGGTTCGGGGCTAACTATGGCTACACCTTC. It specifies CASSETGFGANYGYTF.

The chain carries TRBV10-3 and TRBJ1-1; TRBD1 matches at 11 bases. V trimming: 5 bases; J trimming: 6 bases; junction bases outside the gene matches: 5. The V gene's germline CDR1 is ENHRY and CDR2 SYGVKD. The CDR3 is made up of 14 amino acids. This chain's CDR3 is CAISRTGGESEAFF. Written as DNA, the CDR3 is TGTGCCATCAGTCGGACAGGGGGCGAGTCTGAAGCTTTCTTT.

The genes are TRBV4-3 and TRBJ2-1; 12 nucleotides line up with TRBD2. This CDR3 region has 15 residues. Germline V gene lookup returns CDR1 LGHNA and CDR2 YSLEER. The junction had 11 bases not matched to a gene; V was cut back by 2 bases and J by 15 bases. CDR3: CASSQPWTSGVLTFF. CDR3 nucleotides: TGCGCCAGCAGCCAACCGTGGACTAGCGGGGTTCTAACGTTCTTC.

This clone has only one observation. This chain connects TRBV5-1 to TRBJ2-2, with 8 bases lining up with TRBD2. V shed 0 bases, J shed 6 bases, and the junction held 4 bases outside the gene matches. Per germline, CDR1 SGHRS and CDR2 YFSETQ. The CDR3 consists of 15 residues. This CDR3 is CASSLAGGGPGELFF. The CDR3 nucleotides read TGCGCCAGCAGCTTGGCCGGGGGGGGTCCCGGGGAGCTGTTTTTT.

This CDR3 reads CASSATPRGQNYGYTF. The CDR3 nucleotides read TGTGCCAGCAGTGCGACTCCTAGGGGTCAGAACTATGGCTACACCTTC. The V gene is TRBV7-2, the J gene TRBJ1-2, with TRBD1 as a possible D gene (5 bases). This CDR3 is 16 amino acids long. V dropped 6 bases and J dropped 2 bases, with 19 bases sitting between them. Germline-derived CDR1 and CDR2 are SGHTA and FQGNSA.

The V gene is TRBV5-1, the J gene TRBJ2-1; 13 bases fit TRBD2. J was trimmed by 7 bases and V by 3 bases; bases with no gene match: 10. Germline values: CDR1 SGHRS, CDR2 YFSETQ. This CDR3 has 17 amino acids. The CDR3 reads CASSSTSGTSGKNEQFF. For the CDR3, the DNA is TGCGCCAGCAGCTCCACCTCCGGGACTAGCGGGAAGAATGAGCAGTTCTTC.

CDR3 bases: TGTGCCAGCAGCCCCGGTGAGCGGGAGGGAAGCGAGCAGTACTTC. It specifies CASSPGEREGSEQYF. The chain links TRBV9 to TRBJ2-7; 10 bases line up with TRBD2. Losses at the gene ends were 4 bases for V and 6 bases for J; bases not matched to a gene: 10. This CDR3 region has 15 residues. Germline assignment: CDR1 SGDLS and CDR2 YYNGEE. Together with reference TRBV9 and TRBJ2-7, the CDR3 gives the full variable domain: DSGVTQTPKHLITATGQRVTLRCSPRSGDLSVYWYQQSLDQGLQFLIQYYNGEERAKGNILERFSAQQFPDLHSELNLSSLELGDSALYFCASSPGEREGSEQYFGPGTRLTVT.

This chain joins TRBV4-1 and TRBJ2-3, with 8 bases fitting TRBD2. Germline V gives CDR1 MGHRA, CDR2 YSYEKL. The V segment lost 5 bases and the J segment 6 bases; nucleotides outside the gene matches: 10. The CDR3 is 15 residues long. CDR3 sequence: CASSYNGGASDTQYF. The CDR3 DNA follows: TGCGCCAGCAGCTATAACGGGGGGGCATCGGATACGCAGTATTTT.

A few counts support this clone. This chain uses TRBV7-8 with TRBJ2-3; TRBD2 is a possible D gene (5 bases). CDR1 and CDR2 (germline): SGHVS, FQNEAQ. The CDR3 contains 19 residues. V was cut by 4 bases and J by 2 bases, with 25 bases left in between. CDR3 protein: CASSSHKTQGGSITDTQYF. Written as DNA, the CDR3 is TGTGCCAGCAGCTCCCACAAGACACAAGGCGGGTCGATCACAGATACGCAGTATTTT.

The chain carries TRBV6-6 and TRBJ1-2; D possibly corresponds to TRBD1 (5 bases). Germline CDR1 MNHNY, CDR2 SVGAGI (reference sequence). This CDR3 contains 13 residues. Trimming took 5 bases from V and 4 from J, leaving 11 bases between them. Here the CDR3 reads CASSGLGGYGYTF. The DNA of the CDR3 is TGTGCCAGCAGTGGACTGGGGGGCTATGGCTACACCTTC.

Only one count was recorded for this clone. V and J are TRBV9 and TRBJ1-1; TRBD1 matches 7 bases. J gave up 3 bases and V 3 bases, and 8 bases lay outside the gene matches. This CDR3 comprises 15 residues. CDR1 and CDR2 from the germline V gene are SGDLS and YYNGEE. CDR3 sequence (DNA): TGTGCCAGCAGCGAGAGGGGGCAAGCGGACACTGAAGCTTTCTTT. It codes for CASSERGQADTEAFF.

The rearrangement uses TRBV30 and TRBJ1-1; weak D call: TRBD1 (5 bases). V gave up 1 base and J gave up 7 bases, with 13 bases separating them. Germline V gene lookup returns CDR1 GTSNPN and CDR2 SVGIG (reference sequence). The CDR3 extends over 13 amino acids. Here the CDR3 reads CAWSGQRFNEAFF. The CDR3 bases are TGTGCCTGGAGTGGACAGAGGTTTAATGAAGCTTTCTTT.

This clone was seen a single time. This sequence joins TRBV4-3 and TRBJ2-5; 8 nucleotides line up with TRBD2. The germline V gene encodes CDR1 LGHNA and CDR2 YSLEER. Losses at the gene ends were 4 bases for V and 5 bases for J; bases not matched to a gene: 9. The CDR3 extends over 15 amino acids. The chain's CDR3 is CASSPWQASGETQYF. In DNA form, the CDR3 reads TGCGCCAGCAGCCCATGGCAGGCTAGCGGGGAGACCCAGTACTTC.

The chain carries TRBV6-5 and TRBJ1-5; no clear D. Trimming stripped 2 bases from V and 0 bases from J, with 5 bases between. Germline-derived CDR1 and CDR2 are MNHEY and SVGAGI. This CDR3 is 14 amino acids long. The CDR3 spells CASSYLYSNQPQHF. CDR3 coding DNA: TGTGCCAGCAGTTACCTGTATAGCAATCAGCCCCAGCATTTT.

The rearrangement uses TRBV5-1 and TRBJ2-7; maybe TRBD1 (5 bases). V shed 1 base and J shed 2 bases, with 7 bases lying between them. Per the germline V gene, CDR1 is SGHRS and CDR2 is YFSETQ. CDR3 length equals 13 residues. The CDR3 coding sequence is TGCGCCAGCAGCTTGCAGGGAACCTACGAGCAGTACTTC. Its protein is CASSLQGTYEQYF.

This clone was counted a few times. The V gene is TRBV28, the J gene TRBJ1-2; D remains ambiguous. Germline V lookup: CDR1 MDHEN, CDR2 SYDVKM. The CDR3 is 12 residues long. The V end was cut by 2 bases, the J end by 4 bases, with 5 bases between. The CDR3 loop reads CASSLAVYGYTF. CDR3 nucleotides: TGTGCCAGCAGTTTAGCAGTCTATGGCTACACCTTC.

The J gene is TRBJ1-3, the V gene TRBV6-5; 8 nucleotides match TRBD1. The germline gives CDR1 MNHEY, CDR2 SVGAGI. The length of the CDR3 is 14 residues. Germline trimming cut 5 bases from V and 8 bases from J; bases unmatched to any gene: 8. CDR3 protein: CASSRDRGFDTIYF. Written as DNA, the CDR3 is TGTGCCAGCAGTAGAGACAGGGGTTTTGACACCATATATTTT.

V and J are TRBV30 and TRBJ1-1; no clear D. The CDR3 contains 11 residues. CDR1 is GTSNPN and CDR2 is SVGIG in the germline V gene (reference sequence). V lost 6 bases to trimming and J lost 6 bases, with 11 bases between them. The CDR3 DNA is TGTGCCTGCACCGCCGCGGCTGAAGCTTTCTTT. It encodes CACTAAAEAFF. Full variable domain (remainder filled in from reference TRBV30 and TRBJ1-1): SQTIHQWPATLVQPVGSPLSLECTVEGTSNPNLYWYRQAAGRGLQLLFYSVGIGQISSEVPQNLSASRPQDRQFILSSKKLLLSDSGFYLCACTAAAEAFFGQGTRLTVV.

The chain combines TRBV29-1 with TRBJ2-1; 9 bases are a match to TRBD2. The CDR3 consists of 15 residues. The germline gives CDR1 SQVTM, CDR2 ANQGSEA. V dropped 7 bases and J dropped 7; count of bases not matched to a gene: 14. Here the CDR3 reads CSAVRGSGSKNEQFF. The CDR3 nucleotides are TGCAGCGCCGTCCGGGGTAGCGGGAGTAAAAATGAGCAGTTCTTC.

CDR3 sequence (DNA): TGTGCCTGGAGTGAGGGAGCTTGGGGCTACACCTTC. It encodes CAWSEGAWGYTF. The J gene is TRBJ1-2, the V gene TRBV30; no clear D. This CDR3 has 12 amino acids. From germline, CDR1 is GTSNPN and CDR2 SVGIG (reference sequence). Trimming pared 1 base from V and 8 bases from J, leaving 11 bases between.

The V gene is TRBV28, the J gene TRBJ1-3; TRBD1 is a possible D gene (6 bases). V was trimmed by 2 bases and J by 0 bases, leaving 11 bases between them. Germline lookup yields CDR1 MDHEN and CDR2 SYDVKM. The CDR3 runs to 16 residues. The CDR3 reads CASSLGGTSSGNTIYF. Written as DNA, the CDR3 is TGTGCCAGCAGTTTAGGGGGCACGAGCTCTGGAAACACCATATATTTT.

V is TRBV5-4 and J is TRBJ1-2; TRBD1 is a possible D gene (6 bases). The CDR3 has 13 residues. The germline V and J ends were trimmed by 5 bases and 2 bases, with 10 bases remaining between them. The germline CDR1 and CDR2 sequences are SGHNT and YYREEE (reference sequence). The CDR3 DNA follows: TGTGCCAGCAGGTTACAGGGCAACTATGGCTACACCTTC. Its translation: CASRLQGNYGYTF.

In its sample, this clone was seen a few times. This chain connects TRBV29-1 to TRBJ2-4; D remains unclear. Germline CDR1 is SQVTM and CDR2 is ANQGSEA. The CDR3 is 14 residues long. V dropped 3 bases and J dropped 6 bases, with 15 bases sitting between them. The CDR3 loop is CSVEAIPGGNIQYF. CDR3 nucleotide sequence: TGCAGCGTTGAGGCCATACCCGGCGGAAACATTCAGTACTTC. Combining the CDR3 with reference TRBV29-1 and TRBJ2-4 gives the whole variable domain SAVISQKPSRDICQRGTSLTIQCQVDSQVTMMFWYRQQPGQSLTLIATANQGSEATYESGFVIDKFPISRPNLTFSTLTVSNMSPEDSSIYLCSVEAIPGGNIQYFGAGTRLSVL.

The chain links TRBV2 to TRBJ2-1, with 7 bases identical to TRBD2. CDR3 length equals 12 residues. CDR1 SNHLY and CDR2 FYNNEI come from the germline V gene. V lost 7 bases, J lost 8 bases, and 5 bases stayed unmatched. The CDR3 loop is CASIRTSDEQFF. CDR3 nucleotides: TGTGCCAGCATAAGAACTAGCGATGAGCAGTTCTTC.

The CDR3 nucleotides are TGTGCCAGCAGCCGAGGAGGGACAGGGTATTTCGACGAGCAGTACTTC. Residues: CASSRGGTGYFDEQYF. V usage is TRBV7-2 and J usage is TRBJ2-7; TRBD1 agrees at 9 bases. V lost 5 bases to trimming and J lost 5 bases; unmatched junction nucleotides: 13. This CDR3 region has 16 residues. Germline V gene sequence: CDR1 SGHTA, CDR2 FQGNSA.

The chain joins TRBV7-9 to TRBJ1-2; 8 bases match TRBD1. CDR1 and CDR2 from the germline V gene are SEHNR and FQNEAQ (reference sequence). The CDR3 has 14 amino acids. J was trimmed by 4 bases and V by 3 bases; bases with no gene match: 4. CDR3 loop: CASSFGQGSYGYTF. The DNA of the CDR3 is TGTGCCAGCAGCTTCGGACAGGGAAGCTATGGCTACACCTTC.

V usage is TRBV10-1 and J usage is TRBJ1-5; D not resolved. CDR1 and CDR2 from the germline V gene are WNHNN and SYGVQD (reference sequence). This CDR3 has 17 residues. Trimming removed 9 bases from V and 0 bases from J, with 21 bases in between. Here the CDR3 DNA reads TGCGCCAGTCACCGACATGGGTCCGGGGATAGCAATCAGCCCCAGCATTTT. The encoded protein is CASHRHGSGDSNQPQHF.